This T cell receptor beta chain was sequenced in a study of T cell clones after liver transplantation. In germline, CDR1 is MDHEN, CDR2 SYDVKM. The CDR3 sequence is 13 residues long. Trimming removed 5 bases at V and 5 bases at J, with 13 bases between. Only in-frame clones appear in the TCRdb table, and some are missing; sequencing was by immunoSEQ multiplex PCR. The sample has about 70,000 clones, about 80% seen once; the top ten hold about 0.79%. A single count supports this clone. The gene calls are TRBV28 and TRBJ2-7; no reliable D call. The source material was CD4+ T cells from blood, sampled 12 months after liver transplant. The TCR was taken from a human patient who received a liver transplant. A subset of T cells may come from the graft donor. The CDR3 loop reads CASSRRLRDEQYF. For the CDR3, the DNA is TGTGCCAGCAGTCGCCGATTAAGAGACGAGCAGTACTTC.